The rows below give T cell receptor beta chains drawn from one sample of a study of PD-1 blockade in classical Hodgkin lymphoma. TCRdb's table, derived via immunoSEQ multiplex PCR, lists solely in-frame clones and lacks some. The sample consists of over 70,000 clones, over 75% of them appearing once. Sequenced material: peripheral blood mononuclear cells (PBMCs), taken before the fourth cycle of nivolumab. These receptors came from a human donor with classical Hodgkin lymphoma. Both conserved end residues are part of each CDR3. A D gene is named only where the DNA matches it firmly. For some rows the clone size is stated as once, few or many, or as a class when expanded; others skip it.

V gene: TRBV7-2; D gene: NA; J gene: TRBJ1-4; clone size: NA; CDR3 DNA: TGTGCCAGCACCAGAACGGGCGCAACTAATGAAAAACTGTTTTTT; CDR3 protein: CASTRTGATNEKLFF
V gene: TRBV23-1; D gene: NA; J gene: TRBJ2-3; clone size: once; CDR3 DNA: TGCGCCAGCAGTCAATATGCGGCAGATACGCAGTATTTT; CDR3 protein: CASSQYAADTQYF
V gene: TRBV5-4; D gene: NA; J gene: TRBJ2-7; clone size: NA; CDR3 DNA: TGTGCCAGCAGCTTGGTTAAGGGTAACGAGCAGTACTTC; CDR3 protein: CASSLVKGNEQYF
V gene: TRBV6-1; D gene: NA; J gene: TRBJ1-2; clone size: NA; CDR3 DNA: TGTGCCAGCTTGATAGGACAGATCTATGGCTACACCTTC; CDR3 protein: CASLIGQIYGYTF
V gene: TRBV29-1; D gene: NA; J gene: TRBJ2-7; clone size: NA; CDR3 DNA: TGCAGCGCTTCGCTAGCCACCGGGAACGAGCAGTACTTC; CDR3 protein: CSASLATGNEQYF
V gene: TRBV18; D gene: NA; J gene: TRBJ1-4; clone size: NA; CDR3 DNA: TGTGCCAGCTCACCTATCCCTTCCAGCACGCGAGAAAAACTGTTTTTT; CDR3 protein: CASSPIPSSTREKLFF
V gene: TRBV11-2; D gene: NA; J gene: TRBJ1-1; clone size: NA; CDR3 DNA: TGTGCCAGCAGCTTAGACAGGGGACATGGGGCTTTCTTT; CDR3 protein: CASSLDRGHGAFF
V gene: TRBV27; D gene: NA; J gene: TRBJ1-2; clone size: NA; CDR3 DNA: TGTGCCAGCAGTTTTTCGGCCGGGACGGATTATGGCTACACCTTC; CDR3 protein: CASSFSAGTDYGYTF
V gene: TRBV19; D gene: TRBD1; J gene: TRBJ1-5; clone size: NA; CDR3 DNA: TGTGCCAGTAGTATAGGACAGGGGGCGGAGAGCAATCAGCCCCAGCATTTT; CDR3 protein: CASSIGQGAESNQPQHF
V gene: TRBV6-6; D gene: NA; J gene: TRBJ1-1; clone size: NA; CDR3 DNA: TGTGCCAGCAGACACACAGACATGAACACTGAAGCTTTCTTT; CDR3 protein: CASRHTDMNTEAFF
V gene: TRBV5-4; D gene: TRBD2; J gene: TRBJ2-7; clone size: NA; CDR3 DNA: TGTGCCAGCAGCTTGGGCCGCGGGGGAGCCTACGAGCAGTACTTC; CDR3 protein: CASSLGRGGAYEQYF
V gene: TRBV27; D gene: NA; J gene: TRBJ1-6; clone size: NA; CDR3 DNA: TGTGCCAGCAGTTTATCCGTCCGTTCACCCCTCCACTTT; CDR3 protein: CASSLSVRSPLHF
V gene: TRBV19; D gene: NA; J gene: TRBJ2-5; clone size: NA; CDR3 DNA: TGTGCCAGTAGTATAGGGGCTGAGACCCAGTACTTC; CDR3 protein: CASSIGAETQYF
V gene: TRBV19; D gene: NA; J gene: TRBJ1-1; clone size: NA; CDR3 DNA: TGTGCCAGTAGTATAGGCACCAGGGGAAGGAACACTGAAGCTTTCTTT; CDR3 protein: CASSIGTRGRNTEAFF
V gene: TRBV15; D gene: TRBD1; J gene: TRBJ2-7; clone size: NA; CDR3 DNA: TGTGCCACCAGCAGAGATCAGGGACAGGGATTCTACGAGCAGTACTTC; CDR3 protein: CATSRDQGQGFYEQYF
V gene: TRBV28; D gene: NA; J gene: TRBJ2-7; clone size: once; CDR3 DNA: TGTGCCAGCAGTTCGGTTTCGTCCTCCTACGAGCAGTACTTC; CDR3 protein: CASSSVSSSYEQYF
V gene: TRBV28; D gene: NA; J gene: TRBJ2-7; clone size: NA; CDR3 DNA: TGTGCCAGCACCGAAGCGTCCTACGAGCAGTACTTC; CDR3 protein: CASTEASYEQYF
V gene: TRBV5-1; D gene: NA; J gene: TRBJ1-1; clone size: NA; CDR3 DNA: TGCGCCAGCAGCTTTAGGACAGTGAACACTGAAGCTTTCTTT; CDR3 protein: CASSFRTVNTEAFF
V gene: TRBV6-1; D gene: TRBD1; J gene: TRBJ2-5; clone size: once; CDR3 DNA: TGTGCCAGCAGTCCAGCAAGGGGGCTGGAGACCCAGTACTTC; CDR3 protein: CASSPARGLETQYF
V gene: TRBV30; D gene: TRBD1; J gene: TRBJ1-2; clone size: NA; CDR3 DNA: TGTGCCTGGCGTCGTTGGGGGGACAGGCGGTATGGCTACACCTTC; CDR3 protein: CAWRRWGDRRYGYTF
V gene: TRBV9; D gene: NA; J gene: TRBJ2-1; clone size: NA; CDR3 DNA: TGTGCCAGCAGCGTAGCTGGGGCTAGCTTTATAAATGAGCAGTTCTTC; CDR3 protein: CASSVAGASFINEQFF
V gene: TRBV2; D gene: TRBD2; J gene: TRBJ2-1; clone size: NA; CDR3 DNA: TGTGCCAGCAGTGAAGGGGGGGGTCATCAGTTCTTC; CDR3 protein: CASSEGGGHQFF
V gene: TRBV5-8; D gene: TRBD1; J gene: TRBJ1-5; clone size: NA; CDR3 DNA: TGTGCCAGCAGCAGCGGGGACAGGGTCCAGCCCCAGCATTTT; CDR3 protein: CASSSGDRVQPQHF
V gene: TRBV21-1; D gene: NA; J gene: TRBJ2-4; clone size: NA; CDR3 DNA: TGTGCCAGCAGCAGGGGGGACACGCTAGCCAAAAACATTCAGTACTTC; CDR3 protein: CASSRGDTLAKNIQYF
V gene: TRBV2; D gene: TRBD1; J gene: TRBJ1-5; clone size: once; CDR3 DNA: TGTGCCAGCAGTTGGACAGGGGCGGTTAATCAGCCCCAGCATTTT; CDR3 protein: CASSWTGAVNQPQHF
V gene: TRBV27; D gene: NA; J gene: TRBJ2-3; clone size: NA; CDR3 DNA: TGTGCCAGCAGTTTATCCGGCTGGGAAGATACGCAGTATTTT; CDR3 protein: CASSLSGWEDTQYF